This TCR beta chain was documented in a study of blood T cell repertoires in COVID-19. Study-wide background: Acute and convalescent COVID-19 specimens originated in the United States, Italy and Spain. T cells, B-cell-depleted T cells, or PBMCs provided the cDNA or gDNA that served as material.

How the authors handled the data: Estimated nucleated cell counts came from reference gene primer amplification. Measured with immunoSEQ multiplex PCR; TCRdb has only the in-frame clones, and not every one. The V and J calls and the clone size are those of that table, but D and trimming were determined from the DNA. The repertoire consists of roughly 56,000 clones, with 70% to 90% occurring once and the leading ten covering around 20%. What was sequenced was peripheral blood. This clonotype was sampled from a human donor in a cohort sampled during active COVID-19.

CDR3 loop: CASSSGAGETQYF. CDR3 nucleotides: TGCGCCAGCAGTTCAGGGGCCGGGGAGACCCAGTACTTC. The V call is TRBV5-1, the J call TRBJ2-5; tentatively, D is TRBD1 (6 bases). Trimming shortened V by 5 bases and J by 5 bases, and 13 bases separated the two germline ends. The CDR3 spans 13 residues. Germline values: CDR1 SGHRS, CDR2 YFSETQ.